The clone carrying this T cell receptor beta chain occurred a few times. What it recognizes is unknown. Germline is not matched at one junction end, which may reflect a read error. A modified ARM-PCR protocol with three rounds of nested PCR amplified TCRbeta. TCRdb reanalysed the multiplex PCR reads using MiXCR and keeps one entry per CDR3 protein. The data contain roughly 44,000 distinct CDR3 sequences, roughly three fifths of them singletons. This specimen comes from a study of tumor and adjacent non-tumor tissue in lung cancer. Findings and limits, study-wide: In normal lung, the top 100 clones were significantly more dominant than in tumor.

CDR1 SGHAT and CDR2 FQNNGV come from the germline V gene. The CDR3 contains 17 residues. This sample's RNA came from whole unsorted tissue. Distant lung tissue was collected more than 3 cm away from the tumor edge. The sequence was obtained from a woman between 40 and 50 years old with non-small cell lung cancer. J is TRBJ2-5 and V is TRBV11-2; D is possibly TRBD2 (5 bases). Material for sequencing was distant non-tumor lung tissue. CDR3 nucleotides: TGTGCCAGCAGCATAGGTCTGGGTGTCGGGGTCCAAGAGTCCCAGTACTTC. It codes for CASSIGLGVGVQESQYF.